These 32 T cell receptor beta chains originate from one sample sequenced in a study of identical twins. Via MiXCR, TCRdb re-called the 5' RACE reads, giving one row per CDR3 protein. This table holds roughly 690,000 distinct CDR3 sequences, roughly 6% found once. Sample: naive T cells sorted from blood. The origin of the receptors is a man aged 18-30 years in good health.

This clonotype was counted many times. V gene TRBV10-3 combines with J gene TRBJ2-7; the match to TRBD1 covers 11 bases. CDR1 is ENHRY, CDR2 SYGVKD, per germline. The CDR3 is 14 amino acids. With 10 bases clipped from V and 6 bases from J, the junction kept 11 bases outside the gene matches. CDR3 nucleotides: TGTGCCAGCGCCCCCGGGACAGGGGGAGGCGAGCAGTACGTC. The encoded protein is CASAPGTGGGEQYV.

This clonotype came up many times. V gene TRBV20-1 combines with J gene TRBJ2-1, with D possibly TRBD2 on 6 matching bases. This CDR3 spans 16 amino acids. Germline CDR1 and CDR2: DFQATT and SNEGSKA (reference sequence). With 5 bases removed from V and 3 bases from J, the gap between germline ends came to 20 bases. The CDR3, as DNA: TGCAGTGCTCTCCCGGCATCAGCGGGTGTCTACAATGAGCAGTTCTTC. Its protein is CSALPASAGVYNEQFF.

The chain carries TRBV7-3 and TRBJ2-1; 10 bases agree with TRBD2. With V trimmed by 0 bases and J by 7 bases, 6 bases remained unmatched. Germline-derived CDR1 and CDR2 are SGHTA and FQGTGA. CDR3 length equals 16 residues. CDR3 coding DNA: TGTGCCAGCAGCTTAACCCTAGCGGGAGCGGGGAATGAGCAGTTCTTC. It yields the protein CASSLTLAGAGNEQFF.

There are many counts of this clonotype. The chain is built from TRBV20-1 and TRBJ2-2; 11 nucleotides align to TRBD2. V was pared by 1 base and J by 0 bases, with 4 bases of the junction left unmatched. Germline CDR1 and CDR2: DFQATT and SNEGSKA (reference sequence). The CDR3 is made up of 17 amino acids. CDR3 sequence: CSARGLAGNANTGELFF. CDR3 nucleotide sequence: TGCAGTGCTAGAGGACTAGCGGGAAACGCGAACACCGGGGAGCTGTTTTTT.

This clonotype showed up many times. The chain's CDR3 is CSGRRVKGTKHEQYV. CDR3 DNA: TGCAGTGGCCGCAGGGTCAAAGGGACTAAGCACGAGCAGTACGTC. This sequence joins TRBV20-1 and TRBJ2-7; 7 nucleotides match TRBD2. CDR1 is DFQATT, CDR2 SNEGSKA, per germline (reference sequence). The CDR3 length is 15 residues. V lost 7 bases to trimming and J lost 5 bases; unmatched junction nucleotides: 17.

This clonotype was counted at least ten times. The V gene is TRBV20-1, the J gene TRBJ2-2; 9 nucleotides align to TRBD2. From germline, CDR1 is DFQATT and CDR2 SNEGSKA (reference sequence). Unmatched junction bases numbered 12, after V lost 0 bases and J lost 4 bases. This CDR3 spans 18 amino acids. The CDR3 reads CSAREGSGSLRGTGELFF. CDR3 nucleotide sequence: TGCAGTGCTAGAGAAGGTAGCGGGAGCCTGCGTGGCACCGGGGAGCTGTTTTTT.

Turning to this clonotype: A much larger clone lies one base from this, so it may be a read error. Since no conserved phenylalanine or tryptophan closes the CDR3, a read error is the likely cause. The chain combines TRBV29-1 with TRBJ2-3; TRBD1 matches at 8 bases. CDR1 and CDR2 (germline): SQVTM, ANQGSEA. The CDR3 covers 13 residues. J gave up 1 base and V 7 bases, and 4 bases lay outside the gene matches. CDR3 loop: CSGRDRRTDTQYL. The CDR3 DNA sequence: TGCAGCGGTAGGGACAGGCGCACAGATACGCAGTATTTA.

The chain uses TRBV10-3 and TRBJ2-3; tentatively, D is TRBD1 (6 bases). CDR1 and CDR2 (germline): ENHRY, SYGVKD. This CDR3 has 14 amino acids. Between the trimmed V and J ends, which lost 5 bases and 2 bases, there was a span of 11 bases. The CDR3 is CAISIQGPTDTQYF. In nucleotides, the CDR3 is TGTGCCATCAGTATCCAGGGGCCCACAGATACGCAGTATTTT.

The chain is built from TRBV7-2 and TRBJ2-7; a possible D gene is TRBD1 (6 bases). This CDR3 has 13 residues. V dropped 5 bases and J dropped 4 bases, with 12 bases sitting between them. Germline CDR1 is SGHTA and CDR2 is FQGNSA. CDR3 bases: TGTGCCAGCAGCCCCCTACAGGGTTACGAGCAGTACTTC. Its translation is CASSPLQGYEQYF.

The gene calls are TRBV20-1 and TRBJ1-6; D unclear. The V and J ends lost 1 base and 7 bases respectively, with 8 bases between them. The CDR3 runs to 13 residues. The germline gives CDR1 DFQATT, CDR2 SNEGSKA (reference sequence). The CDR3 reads CSARATANSPLHF. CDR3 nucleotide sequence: TGCAGTGCTAGAGCTACGGCGAATTCACCCCTCCACTTT.

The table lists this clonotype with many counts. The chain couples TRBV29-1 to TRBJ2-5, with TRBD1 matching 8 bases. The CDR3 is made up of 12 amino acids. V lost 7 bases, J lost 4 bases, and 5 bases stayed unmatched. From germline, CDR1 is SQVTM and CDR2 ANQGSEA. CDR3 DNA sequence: TGCAGCGCCAGGGGGCTCGGAGAGACCCAGTACTTC. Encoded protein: CSARGLGETQYF.

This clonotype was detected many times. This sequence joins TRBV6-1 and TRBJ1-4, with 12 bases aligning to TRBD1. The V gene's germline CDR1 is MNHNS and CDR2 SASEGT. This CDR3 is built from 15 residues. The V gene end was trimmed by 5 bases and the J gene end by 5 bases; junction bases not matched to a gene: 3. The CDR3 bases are TGTGCCAGCAGTATCGGGACAGGGGGCAATGAAAAACTGTTTTTT. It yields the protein CASSIGTGGNEKLFF.

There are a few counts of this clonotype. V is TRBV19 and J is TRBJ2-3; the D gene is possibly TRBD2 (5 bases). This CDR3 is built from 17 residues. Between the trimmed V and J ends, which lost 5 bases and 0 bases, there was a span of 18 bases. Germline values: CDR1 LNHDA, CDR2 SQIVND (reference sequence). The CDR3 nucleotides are TGTGCCAGTAGTTCTCTCCTAGCAGATACTAGCACAGATACGCAGTATTTT. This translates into CASSSLLADTSTDTQYF.

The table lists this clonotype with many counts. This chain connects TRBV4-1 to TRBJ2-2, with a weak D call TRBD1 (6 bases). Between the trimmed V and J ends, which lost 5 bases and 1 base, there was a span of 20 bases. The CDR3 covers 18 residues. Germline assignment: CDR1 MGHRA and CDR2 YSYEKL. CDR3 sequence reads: CASSFPPPGQQNTGELFF. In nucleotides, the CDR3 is TGCGCCAGCAGCTTCCCTCCTCCGGGACAACAGAACACCGGGGAGCTGTTTTTT.

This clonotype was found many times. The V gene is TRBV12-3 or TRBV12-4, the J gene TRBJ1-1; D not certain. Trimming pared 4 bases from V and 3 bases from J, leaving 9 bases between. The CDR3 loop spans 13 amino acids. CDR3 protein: CASSWQDYTEAFF. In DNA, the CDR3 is TGTGCCAGCAGTTGGCAGGACTACACTGAAGCTTTCTTT.

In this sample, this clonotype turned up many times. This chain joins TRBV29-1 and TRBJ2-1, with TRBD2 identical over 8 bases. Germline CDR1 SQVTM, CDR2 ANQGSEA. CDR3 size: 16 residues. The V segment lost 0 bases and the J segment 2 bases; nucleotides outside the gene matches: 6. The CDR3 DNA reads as TGCAGCGTTGAAGATTTGGAGCGGGGGCCCTACAATGAGCAGTTCTTC. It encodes CSVEDLERGPYNEQFF.

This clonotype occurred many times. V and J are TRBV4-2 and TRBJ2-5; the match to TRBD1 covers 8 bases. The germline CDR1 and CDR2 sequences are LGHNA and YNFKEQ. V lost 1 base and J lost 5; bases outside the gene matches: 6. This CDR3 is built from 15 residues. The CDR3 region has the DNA TGTGCCAGCAGCCAAGCACCAGGGGGCGTCGAGACCCAGTACTTC. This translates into CASSQAPGGVETQYF.

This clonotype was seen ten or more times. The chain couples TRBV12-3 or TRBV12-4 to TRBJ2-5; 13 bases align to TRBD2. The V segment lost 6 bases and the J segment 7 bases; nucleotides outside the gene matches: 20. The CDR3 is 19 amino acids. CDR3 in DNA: TGTGCCAGCAGCCCCTCGAGGAGCGAATGGACTAGCGGGAGTGGGACCCAGTACTTC. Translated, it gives CASSPSRSEWTSGSGTQYF.

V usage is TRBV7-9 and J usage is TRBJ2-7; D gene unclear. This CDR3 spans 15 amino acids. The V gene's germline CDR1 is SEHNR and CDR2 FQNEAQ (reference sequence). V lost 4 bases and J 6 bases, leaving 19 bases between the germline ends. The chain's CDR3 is CASSYGYSPDVEQYV. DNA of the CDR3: TGTGCCAGCAGCTACGGATACTCCCCGGATGTCGAGCAGTACGTC.

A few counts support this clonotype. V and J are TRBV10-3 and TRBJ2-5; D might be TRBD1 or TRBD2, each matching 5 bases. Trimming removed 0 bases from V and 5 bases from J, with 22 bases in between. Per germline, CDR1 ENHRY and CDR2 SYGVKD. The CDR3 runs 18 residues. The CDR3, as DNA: TGTGCCATCAGTGAGTCGACGGCAGGGAGTTTCTCGGGGGAGACCCAGTACTTC. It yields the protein CAISESTAGSFSGETQYF.

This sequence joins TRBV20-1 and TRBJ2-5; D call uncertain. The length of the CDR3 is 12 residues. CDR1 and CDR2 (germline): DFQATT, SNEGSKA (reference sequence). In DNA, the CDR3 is TGCAGCGCCCTCGGACCCCAAGAGACCCAGTACTTC. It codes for CSALGPQETQYF.

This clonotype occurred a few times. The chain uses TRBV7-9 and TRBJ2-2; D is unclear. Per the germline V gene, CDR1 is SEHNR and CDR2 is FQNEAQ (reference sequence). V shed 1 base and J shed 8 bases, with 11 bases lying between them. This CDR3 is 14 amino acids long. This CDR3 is CASSLVPEGGELFF. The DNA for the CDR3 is TGTGCCAGCAGCTTAGTCCCCGAAGGAGGGGAGCTGTTTTTT.

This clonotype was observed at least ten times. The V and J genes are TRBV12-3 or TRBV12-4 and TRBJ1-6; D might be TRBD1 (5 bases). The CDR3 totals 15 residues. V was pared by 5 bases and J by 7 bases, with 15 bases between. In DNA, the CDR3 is TGTGCCAGCAGTCCCTATGGGGGGAGCAATTCACCCCTCCACTTT. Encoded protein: CASSPYGGSNSPLHF.

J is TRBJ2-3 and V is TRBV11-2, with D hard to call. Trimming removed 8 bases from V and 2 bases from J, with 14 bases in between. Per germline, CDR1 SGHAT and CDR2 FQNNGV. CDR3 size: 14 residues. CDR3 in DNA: TGTGCCAGCCGAAAGGGTAGCTACACAGATACGCAGTATTTT. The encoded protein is CASRKGSYTDTQYF.

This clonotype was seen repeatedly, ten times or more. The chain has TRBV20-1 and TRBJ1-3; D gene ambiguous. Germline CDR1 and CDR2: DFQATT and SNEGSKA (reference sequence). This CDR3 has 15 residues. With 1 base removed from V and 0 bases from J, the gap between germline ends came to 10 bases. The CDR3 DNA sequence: TGCAGTGCTAGAGGAAGAGGGCCCTCTGGAAACACCATATATTTT. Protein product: CSARGRGPSGNTIYF.

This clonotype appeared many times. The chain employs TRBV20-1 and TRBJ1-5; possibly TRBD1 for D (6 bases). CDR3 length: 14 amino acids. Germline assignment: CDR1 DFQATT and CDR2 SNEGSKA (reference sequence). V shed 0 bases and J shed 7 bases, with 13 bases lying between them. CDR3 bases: TGCAGTGCTAGAGATAGGGGGATCGGCCAGCCCCAGCATTTT. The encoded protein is CSARDRGIGQPQHF.

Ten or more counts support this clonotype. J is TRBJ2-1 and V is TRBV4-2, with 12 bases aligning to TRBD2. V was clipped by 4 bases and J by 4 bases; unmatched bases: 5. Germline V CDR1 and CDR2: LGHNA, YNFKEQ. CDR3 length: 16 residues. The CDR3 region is CASSPPGLAGYNEQFF. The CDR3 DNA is TGTGCCAGCAGCCCTCCGGGACTAGCGGGTTACAATGAGCAGTTCTTC.

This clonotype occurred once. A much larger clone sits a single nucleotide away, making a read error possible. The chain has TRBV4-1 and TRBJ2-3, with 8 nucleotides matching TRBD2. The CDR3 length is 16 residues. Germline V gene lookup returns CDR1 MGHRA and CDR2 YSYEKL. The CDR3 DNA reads TGCGCCAGCAGCCAAGGGATCCGGGAGGGCACAGATACGCAGTGTTTT. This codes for CASSQGIREGTDTQCF.

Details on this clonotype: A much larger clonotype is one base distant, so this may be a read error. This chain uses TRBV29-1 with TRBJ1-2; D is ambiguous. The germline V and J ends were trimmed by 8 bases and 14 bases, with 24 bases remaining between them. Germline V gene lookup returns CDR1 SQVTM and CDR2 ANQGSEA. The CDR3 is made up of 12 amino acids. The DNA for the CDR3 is TGCAGCCTTCTGGAGGGTCCCACCGGGAGTACCTTC. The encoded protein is CSLLEGPTGSTF.

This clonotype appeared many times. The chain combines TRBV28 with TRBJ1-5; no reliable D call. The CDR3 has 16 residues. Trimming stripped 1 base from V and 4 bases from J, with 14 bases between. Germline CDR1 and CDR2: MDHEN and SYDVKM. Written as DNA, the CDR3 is TGTGCCAGCAGTTTATTCCGGGCGGGTAATAATCAGCCCCAGCATTTT. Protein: CASSLFRAGNNQPQHF. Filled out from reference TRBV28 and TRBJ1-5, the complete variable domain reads DVKVTQSSRYLVKRTGEKVFLECVQDMDHENMFWYRQDPGLGLRLIYFSYDVKMKEKGDIPEGYSVSREKKERFSLILESASTNQTSMYLCASSLFRAGNNQPQHFGDGTRLSIL.

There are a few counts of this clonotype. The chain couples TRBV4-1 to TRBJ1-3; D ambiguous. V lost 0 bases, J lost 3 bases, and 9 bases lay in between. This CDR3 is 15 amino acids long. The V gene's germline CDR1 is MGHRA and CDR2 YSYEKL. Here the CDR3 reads CASSQEPRGGNTIYF. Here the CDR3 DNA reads TGCGCCAGCAGCCAAGAGCCCCGGGGTGGAAACACCATATATTTT.

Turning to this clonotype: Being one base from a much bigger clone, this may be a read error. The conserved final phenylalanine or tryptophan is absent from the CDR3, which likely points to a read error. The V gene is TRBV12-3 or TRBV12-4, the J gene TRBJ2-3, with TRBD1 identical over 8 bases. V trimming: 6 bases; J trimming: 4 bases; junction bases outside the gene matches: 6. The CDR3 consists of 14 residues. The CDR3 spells CASSPGQGSDTQYL. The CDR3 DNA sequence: TGTGCCAGCAGCCCAGGACAGGGATCAGATACGCAGTATCTT.